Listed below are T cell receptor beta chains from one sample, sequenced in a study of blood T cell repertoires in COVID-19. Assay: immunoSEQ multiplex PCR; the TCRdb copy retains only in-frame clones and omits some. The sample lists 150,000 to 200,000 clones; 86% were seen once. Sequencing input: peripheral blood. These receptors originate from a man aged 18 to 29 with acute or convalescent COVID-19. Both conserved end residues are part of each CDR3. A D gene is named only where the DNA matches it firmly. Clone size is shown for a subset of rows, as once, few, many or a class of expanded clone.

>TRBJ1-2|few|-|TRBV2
CASSESQAYGYTF
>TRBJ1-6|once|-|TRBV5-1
CASSSGRREDSPLHF
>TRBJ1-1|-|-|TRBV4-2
CASSLWTGGNTEAFF
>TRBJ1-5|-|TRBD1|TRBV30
CAWSRADRGSLWSNQPQHF
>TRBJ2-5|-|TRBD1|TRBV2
CAGSGTAKETQYF
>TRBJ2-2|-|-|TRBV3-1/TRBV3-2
CASSQDPMGRTLNTGELFF
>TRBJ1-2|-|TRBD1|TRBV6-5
CASSYLHYGGTGGYTF
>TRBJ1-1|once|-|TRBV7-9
CASSLGSAGDGFTEAFF
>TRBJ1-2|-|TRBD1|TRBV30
CAWSRDRAQGYTF
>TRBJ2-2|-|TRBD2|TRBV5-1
CASSSGGLAGGSTGELFF
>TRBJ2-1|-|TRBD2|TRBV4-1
CASSQVSGLAGGRNEQFF
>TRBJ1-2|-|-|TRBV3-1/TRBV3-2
CASSQGRNGYTF